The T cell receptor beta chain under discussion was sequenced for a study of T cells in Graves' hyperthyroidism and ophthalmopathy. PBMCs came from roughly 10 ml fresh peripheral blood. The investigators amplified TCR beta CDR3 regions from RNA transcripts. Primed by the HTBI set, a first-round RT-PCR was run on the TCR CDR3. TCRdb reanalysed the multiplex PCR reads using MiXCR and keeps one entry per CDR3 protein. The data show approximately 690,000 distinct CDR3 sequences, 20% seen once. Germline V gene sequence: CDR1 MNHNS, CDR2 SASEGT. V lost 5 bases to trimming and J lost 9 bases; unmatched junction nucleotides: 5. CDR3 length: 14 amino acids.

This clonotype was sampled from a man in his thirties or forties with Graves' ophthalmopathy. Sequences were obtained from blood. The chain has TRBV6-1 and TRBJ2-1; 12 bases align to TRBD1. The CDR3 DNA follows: TGTGCCAGCAGTCCGGGACAGGGGGCTTTTGAGCAGTTCTTC. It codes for CASSPGQGAFEQFF.